The 29 T cell receptor beta chains presented below share a single source sample, sequenced in a study of long-term antiretroviral therapy in people with HIV. Run at survey level, the immunoSEQ assay was version v3.0. This table comes from immunoSEQ multiplex PCR, and its TCRdb copy is limited to in-frame clones, with some not included. Of some 16,000 clones in the sample, roughly 85% were seen once. This specimen was unsorted PBMCs, taken 0.5 years after starting antiretroviral therapy. These receptors were obtained from a woman between 40 and 55 years old with HIV.

V usage is TRBV6-5 and J usage is TRBJ1-1; D uncertain. The ends were cut back, 2 bases at V and 11 bases at J, with 15 bases in the middle. Germline CDR1 and CDR2: MNHEY and SVGAGI. There are 13 residues in the CDR3. CDR3 DNA sequence: TGTGCCAGCAGTTACGGTGTTGGGGAGGACGCTTTCTTT. Protein product: CASSYGVGEDAFF.

DNA of the CDR3: TGTGCCAGCAGCTTAGAGTGGATGGACACTGAAGCTTTCTTT. Translating it yields CASSLEWMDTEAFF. The V and J genes are TRBV7-9 and TRBJ1-1; D is unresolved. The V end lost 1 base, the J end lost 3 bases, and 9 bases lay between the germline ends. CDR1 is SEHNR and CDR2 is FQNEAQ in the germline V gene (reference sequence). The CDR3 covers 14 residues. Together with reference TRBV7-9 and TRBJ1-1, the CDR3 gives the full variable domain: DTGVSQNPRHKITKRGQNVTFRCDPISEHNRLYWYRQTLGQGPEFLTYFQNEAQLEKSRLLSDRFSAERPKGSFSTLEIQRTEQGDSAMYLCASSLEWMDTEAFFGQGTRLTVV.

The table lists this clone with a few counts. The CDR3 loop is CASSPPWQDYGYTF. The DNA for the CDR3 is TGTGCCAGCAGCCCTCCTTGGCAGGACTATGGCTACACCTTC. The chain couples TRBV7-9 to TRBJ1-2, with D hard to call. Trimming took off 5 bases at V and 3 bases at J, with 13 bases between the two ends. The CDR3 contains 14 residues. Germline V gene sequence: CDR1 SEHNR, CDR2 FQNEAQ (reference sequence).

The V and J genes are TRBV7-2 and TRBJ2-7, with D perhaps TRBD1 (6 bases). The V and J ends lost 5 bases and 2 bases respectively, with 16 bases between them. CDR1 is SGHTA and CDR2 is FQGNSA in the germline V gene. CDR3 length equals 15 residues. The CDR3 nucleotides are TGTGCCAGCAGCCCTCCCGCAGGGGCGGCCTACGAGCAGTACTTC. This translates into CASSPPAGAAYEQYF.

The rearrangement joins TRBV6-4 to TRBJ2-1; D remains ambiguous. The V gene's germline CDR1 is MRHNA and CDR2 SNTAGT. The CDR3 runs 11 residues. The V end was cut by 10 bases, the J end by 6 bases, with 10 bases between. As DNA, the CDR3 is TGTGCCATCCCTCCTTTCAATGAGCAGTTCTTC. This sequence encodes CAIPPFNEQFF.

The chain uses TRBV29-1 and TRBJ2-3, with D possibly TRBD1 on 5 matching bases. Germline lookup yields CDR1 SQVTM and CDR2 ANQGSEA. The CDR3 is 12 amino acids. V lost 6 bases and J 3 bases, leaving 10 bases between the germline ends. The CDR3 DNA is TGCAGCGTCAGGGTAACGACAGATACGCAGTATTTT. Protein sequence: CSVRVTTDTQYF.

The chain combines TRBV18 with TRBJ2-3; 14 bases line up with TRBD2. The CDR3 covers 15 residues. Losses at the gene ends were 4 bases for V and 4 bases for J; bases not matched to a gene: 1. CDR1 KGHSH and CDR2 LQKENI come from the germline V gene. The chain's CDR3 is CASSQTSGRADTQYF. The CDR3 DNA is TGTGCCAGCTCACAGACTAGCGGGAGGGCAGATACGCAGTATTTT.

This chain connects TRBV9 to TRBJ2-1; 9 nucleotides match TRBD2. Germline V lookup: CDR1 SGDLS, CDR2 YYNGEE. The CDR3 spans 15 residues. V gave up 2 bases and J gave up 3 bases; unmatched junction bases: 3. CDR3 DNA: TGTGCCAGCAGCGTCGCACTAGCGGGCTACAATGAGCAGTTCTTC. Translating it yields CASSVALAGYNEQFF.

The chain joins TRBV4-1 to TRBJ2-3; tentative D call: TRBD1 (6 bases). This CDR3 has 15 amino acids. Trimming took off 0 bases at V and 0 bases at J, with 7 bases between the two ends. The germline V gene has CDR1 MGHRA and CDR2 YSYEKL. The CDR3 coding sequence is TGCGCCAGCAGCCAAGACAGGGGTAGCACAGATACGCAGTATTTT. Protein sequence: CASSQDRGSTDTQYF.

The rearrangement joins TRBV14 to TRBJ2-1; 8 bases agree with TRBD2. The trim removed 3 bases at V and 11 bases at J, leaving 15 bases unmatched. Germline V gene lookup returns CDR1 SGHDN and CDR2 FVKESK. The CDR3 is 16 residues long. CDR3 DNA sequence: TGTGCCAGCAGCCAGTGGCCTCCCCCGGCGGGAGGACAGCAGTTCTTC. This sequence encodes CASSQWPPPAGGQQFF.

The chain has TRBV9 and TRBJ2-7; the match to TRBD2 covers 7 bases. There are 15 residues in the CDR3. Trimming took 1 base from V and 2 from J; bases not matched to a gene: 6. Germline values: CDR1 SGDLS, CDR2 YYNGEE. The CDR3 region is CASSVTAGETYEQYF. For the CDR3, the DNA is TGTGCCAGCAGCGTAACGGCGGGAGAAACCTACGAGCAGTACTTC.

The table lists this clone with a count of one. The chain uses TRBV2 and TRBJ1-5; the D gene is possibly TRBD1 (6 bases). Germline V lookup: CDR1 SNHLY, CDR2 FYNNEI. V was clipped by 5 bases and J by 4 bases, with 12 bases between them. This CDR3 contains 14 residues. The CDR3 DNA sequence: TGTGCCAGCAGTAGGGACACCACGAATCAGCCCCAGCATTTT. This sequence encodes CASSRDTTNQPQHF.

The chain joins TRBV7-2 to TRBJ2-7; 9 bases fit TRBD1. Germline V gene data show CDR1 as SGHTA and CDR2 as FQGNSA. The CDR3 loop spans 14 amino acids. V shed 1 base, J shed 2 bases, and the junction held 0 bases outside the gene matches. The CDR3 DNA follows: TGTGCCAGCAGCTTAGGACAGGGGGCCTACGAGCAGTACTTC. Translated: CASSLGQGAYEQYF.

This chain links TRBV9 with TRBJ1-1; D remains ambiguous. The V end was cut by 0 bases, the J end by 3 bases, with 9 bases between. The CDR3 has 14 residues. The germline V gene has CDR1 SGDLS and CDR2 YYNGEE. The CDR3 spells CASSVGLEDTEAFF. CDR3 in DNA: TGTGCCAGCAGCGTAGGTCTCGAGGACACTGAAGCTTTCTTT.

V gene TRBV5-1 combines with J gene TRBJ2-3, with D perhaps TRBD2 (6 bases). This CDR3 region has 16 residues. V shed 1 base and J shed 3 bases, with 15 bases lying between them. Germline values: CDR1 SGHRS, CDR2 YFSETQ. The CDR3 loop is CASSLHGEERTDTQYF. The CDR3 region has the DNA TGCGCCAGCAGCTTGCATGGGGAGGAGAGGACAGATACGCAGTATTTT. The entire variable domain, with the rest obtained from reference TRBV5-1 and TRBJ2-3, is as follows: KAGVTQTPRYLIKTRGQQVTLSCSPISGHRSVSWYQQTPGQGLQFLFEYFSETQRNKGNFPGRFSGRQFSNSRSEMNVSTLELGDSALYLCASSLHGEERTDTQYFGPGTRLTVL.

The J gene is TRBJ1-1, the V gene TRBV10-3, with D possibly matching TRBD1 (5 bases). The CDR3 is made up of 14 amino acids. Germline CDR1 and CDR2: ENHRY and SYGVKD. V was cut by 5 bases and J by 8 bases, with 18 bases left in between. The CDR3 region is CAISPWDYVSEAFF. The DNA for the CDR3 is TGTGCCATCAGTCCATGGGACTATGTATCCGAAGCTTTCTTT.

The J gene is TRBJ2-1, the V gene TRBV6-5; D unclear. V shed 5 bases and J shed 1 base, with 6 bases lying between them. The germline V gene has CDR1 MNHEY and CDR2 SVGAGI. The length of the CDR3 is 13 residues. CDR3 in amino acids: CASSRVSYNEQFF. DNA for the CDR3: TGTGCCAGCAGTAGGGTATCCTACAATGAGCAGTTCTTC.

V is TRBV6-6 and J is TRBJ2-3; D possibly corresponds to TRBD2 (6 bases). With 5 bases removed from V and 2 bases from J, the gap between germline ends came to 17 bases. CDR1 is MNHNY, CDR2 SVGAGI, per germline (reference sequence). There are 16 residues in the CDR3. CDR3 amino acids: CASSHFGSGVTDTQYF. CDR3 in DNA: TGTGCCAGCAGTCACTTCGGGAGCGGTGTCACAGATACGCAGTATTTT.

CDR3 nucleotides: TGTGCCAGCAGTTTATTGGCGGCGGGAGGGCCGGTAGATACGCAGTATTTT. Amino acids: CASSLLAAGGPVDTQYF. V gene TRBV28 combines with J gene TRBJ2-3, with 9 bases lining up with TRBD2. Germline trimming cut 1 base from V and 5 bases from J; bases unmatched to any gene: 10. Germline CDR1 MDHEN, CDR2 SYDVKM. CDR3 size: 17 residues.

The chain couples TRBV15 to TRBJ1-3; D gene uncertain. Trimming stripped 5 bases from V and 4 bases from J, with 12 bases between. Germline-derived CDR1 and CDR2 are LNHNV and YYDKDF (reference sequence). The CDR3 extends over 14 amino acids. This CDR3 reads CATSPRDSGNTIYF. CDR3 nucleotides: TGTGCCACCAGCCCGAGGGATTCAGGAAACACCATATATTTT.

J is TRBJ1-2 and V is TRBV30; no clear D gene. In germline, CDR1 is GTSNPN, CDR2 SVGIG (reference sequence). CDR3 length equals 12 residues. Trimming cost V 0 bases and J 8 bases, with 10 bases left between them. CDR3 nucleotide sequence: TGTGCCTGGAGTGTAGGAGGGTTCGGCTACACCTTC. Translation gives CAWSVGGFGYTF. The entire variable domain, with the rest obtained from reference TRBV30 and TRBJ1-2, is as follows: SQTIHQWPATLVQPVGSPLSLECTVEGTSNPNLYWYRQAAGRGLQLLFYSVGIGQISSEVPQNLSASRPQDRQFILSSKKLLLSDSGFYLCAWSVGGFGYTFGSGTRLTVV.

J is TRBJ2-3 and V is TRBV5-4, with 14 bases lining up with TRBD2. After removal of 3 bases from V and 6 bases from J, the junction contained 3 bases not matched to a gene. The CDR3 is 15 amino acids. Germline CDR1 SGHNT, CDR2 YYREEE (reference sequence). CDR3 loop: CASSSGLAGEDTQYF. CDR3 DNA sequence: TGTGCCAGCAGCTCGGGACTAGCGGGAGAGGATACGCAGTATTTT. Variable domain in full (rest from reference TRBV5-4 and TRBJ2-3): ETGVTQSPTHLIKTRGQQVTLRCSSQSGHNTVSWYQQALGQGPQFIFQYYREEENGRGNFPPRFSGLQFPNYSSELNVNALELDDSALYLCASSSGLAGEDTQYFGPGTRLTVL.

The rearrangement links TRBV6-1 to TRBJ2-2; D is unclear. Germline V gene sequence: CDR1 MNHNS, CDR2 SASEGT. CDR3 length: 15 residues. Between the trimmed V and J ends, which lost 3 bases and 4 bases, there was a span of 12 bases. CDR3 nucleotides: TGTGCCAGCAGTGAGGCTAGAGTGGCCACCGGGGAGCTGTTTTTT. This translates into CASSEARVATGELFF.

This clone was recorded only once. V gene TRBV2 combines with J gene TRBJ2-7; 7 bases agree with TRBD2. The trim removed 4 bases at V and 1 base at J, leaving 10 bases unmatched. Germline V lookup: CDR1 SNHLY, CDR2 FYNNEI. The CDR3 extends over 16 amino acids. The CDR3 nucleotides read TGTGCCAGCAGTGGGGACTATGATTCGTCTTCCTACGAGCAGTACTTC. Translated, it gives CASSGDYDSSSYEQYF.

The V call is TRBV18, the J call TRBJ2-5; D is undetermined. The CDR3 sequence is 13 residues long. V shed 3 bases and J shed 5 bases, with 10 bases lying between them. The germline V gene encodes CDR1 KGHSH and CDR2 LQKENI. The CDR3 DNA reads as TGTGCCAGCTCACCGAGAGGATCGGAGACCCAGTACTTC. Protein sequence: CASSPRGSETQYF. The full variable domain, with the rest looked up from reference TRBV18 and TRBJ2-5, is NAGVMQNPRHLVRRRGQEARLRCSPMKGHSHVYWYRQLPEEGLKFMVYLQKENIIDESGMPKERFSAEFPKEGPSILRIQQVVRGDSAAYFCASSPRGSETQYFGPGTRLLVL.

The gene calls are TRBV29-1 and TRBJ2-1; the match to TRBD2 covers 14 bases. Trimming cost V 2 bases and J 13 bases; bases outside gene matches: 7. Germline CDR1 and CDR2: SQVTM and ANQGSEA. The CDR3 runs to 14 residues. DNA of the CDR3: TGCAGCGTTGAAAAGGGGACTAGCGGGAGTTACCAGTTCTTC. Protein: CSVEKGTSGSYQFF.

V is TRBV7-9 and J is TRBJ2-7, with D perhaps TRBD2 (6 bases). The V end was cut by 2 bases, the J end by 4 bases, with 9 bases between. The CDR3 consists of 13 residues. The V gene's germline CDR1 is SEHNR and CDR2 FQNEAQ (reference sequence). The CDR3 region has the DNA TGTGCCAGCAGCTTAATGGGGGGTTACGAGCAGTACTTC. Translating gives CASSLMGGYEQYF.

The chain recombines TRBV7-6 with TRBJ2-3; maybe TRBD2 (5 bases). From germline, CDR1 is SGHVS and CDR2 FNYEAQ. V gave up 2 bases and J gave up 2 bases, with 8 bases separating them. The CDR3 loop spans 14 amino acids. The CDR3 DNA sequence: TGTGCCAGCAGCTTAAAACTAGTCACAGATACGCAGTATTTT. Translation gives CASSLKLVTDTQYF.

V and J are TRBV19 and TRBJ2-5; D might be TRBD1 or TRBD2, each matching 6 bases. CDR3 length equals 15 residues. The germline V and J ends were trimmed by 6 bases and 1 base, with 15 bases remaining between them. Looked up from germline, CDR1 is LNHDA and CDR2 is SQIVND (reference sequence). The CDR3: CASRAGGGPQETQYF. Here the CDR3 DNA reads TGTGCCAGTAGGGCCGGGGGCGGTCCCCAAGAGACCCAGTACTTC.